This record looks at one TCR beta chain sequence and its context. This sample was taken from a study of T cell changes during pregnancy in multiple sclerosis. The repertoire was sequenced with immunoSEQ multiplex PCR; TCRdb's copy has only in-frame clones and lacks some. The repertoire includes around 26,000 clones, 75% to 90% of them detected once, and about 15% sits in the top ten. Trimming removed 3 bases from V and 2 bases from J, with 14 bases in between. This CDR3 region has 14 residues. Germline CDR1 is SQVTM and CDR2 is ANQGSEA. The source of this sequence is a female donor with multiple sclerosis, enrolled in a pregnancy study. The J gene is TRBJ2-7, the V gene TRBV29-1, with a weak D call TRBD2 (6 bases). The sequencing here drew on CD8+ T cells from peripheral blood mononuclear cells, taken in the second trimester of pregnancy. CDR3 sequence: CSVEEGSSTYEQYF. The CDR3 nucleotides read TGCAGCGTTGAGGAGGGCTCGTCCACCTACGAGCAGTACTTC.